This T cell receptor (beta chain) was sequenced during a study of blood T cell repertoires in COVID-19. At the level of the study: Some COVID-19 samples were acute and others convalescent; all came from the United States, Italy and Spain. The analysed material was cDNA or gDNA that came from T cells, B-cell-depleted T cells, or PBMCs.

Per the original methods: From reference gene primer amplification, estimates of nucleated cell counts were derived. Clones were sequenced by immunoSEQ multiplex PCR, and TCRdb holds only the in-frame ones, with some missing. V, J and clone size were drawn from that table, and D and trimming were deduced from the DNA. Of 65,000 to 75,000 clones in the sample, roughly 90% were seen once. The CDR3 is made up of 12 amino acids. The V gene's germline CDR1 is SQVTM and CDR2 ANQGSEA. The V end lost 7 bases, the J end lost 4 bases, and 12 bases lay between the germline ends. The chain combines TRBV29-1 with TRBJ2-3; the D gene is possibly TRBD2 (5 bases). What was sequenced was peripheral blood. This receptor was identified in a man in his fifties or sixties with acute or convalescent COVID-19. CDR3 DNA: TGCAGCGCTAGGACTTTTTCAGATACGCAGTATTTT. Translating gives CSARTFSDTQYF.